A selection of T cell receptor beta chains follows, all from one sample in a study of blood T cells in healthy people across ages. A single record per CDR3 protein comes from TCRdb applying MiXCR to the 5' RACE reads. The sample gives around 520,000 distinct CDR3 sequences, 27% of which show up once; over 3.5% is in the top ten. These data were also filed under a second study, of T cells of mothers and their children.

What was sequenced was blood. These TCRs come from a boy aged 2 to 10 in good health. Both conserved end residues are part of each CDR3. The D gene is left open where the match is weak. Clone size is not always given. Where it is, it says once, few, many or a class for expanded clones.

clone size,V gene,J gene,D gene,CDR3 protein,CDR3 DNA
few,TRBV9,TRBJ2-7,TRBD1,CASSSTGAYEQYF,TGTGCCTCCAGCAGTACAGGGGCCTACGAGCAGTACTTC
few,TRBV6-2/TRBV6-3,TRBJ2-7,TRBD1,CASRRQGQSYEQYF,TGTGCCAGCAGACGACAGGGGCAATCCTACGAGCAGTACTTC
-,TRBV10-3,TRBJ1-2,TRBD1,CAISERQQGAPLGGYTF,TGTGCCATCAGTGAGCGACAACAGGGGGCGCCTTTGGGTGGCTACACCTTC
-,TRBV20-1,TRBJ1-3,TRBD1,CSAYDRVDSGNTIYF,TGCAGTGCTTACGACAGGGTAGACTCTGGAAACACCATATATTTT
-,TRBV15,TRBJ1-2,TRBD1,CATSRDRDDHGYTF,TGTGCCACCAGCAGGGACAGGGATGATCATGGCTACACCTTC
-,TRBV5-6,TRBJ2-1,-,CASSLLDNNEQFF,TGTGCCAGCAGCTTGCTAGATAACAATGAGCAGTTCTTC
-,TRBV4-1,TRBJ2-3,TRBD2,CVNPERTSGGVYMVDTQYF,TGCGTCAACCCTGAAAGGACTAGCGGGGGGGTGTACATGGTCGATACGCAGTATTTT
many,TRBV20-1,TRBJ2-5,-,CSAPDARLQETQYF,TGCAGTGCTCCGGACGCGCGACTCCAAGAGACCCAGTACTTC
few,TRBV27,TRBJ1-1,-,CASSLREWTEAFF,TGTGCCAGCAGTTTAAGGGAGTGGACTGAAGCTTTCTTT
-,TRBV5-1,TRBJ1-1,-,CASSFLTGGDTEAFF,TGCGCCAGCAGCTTCCTCACAGGTGGCGACACTGAAGCTTTCTTT
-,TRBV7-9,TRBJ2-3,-,CASTPGATDTQYF,TGTGCCAGCACTCCCGGGGCCACAGATACGCAGTATTTT
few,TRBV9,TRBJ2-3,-,CASSVEEGRAYTQYF,TGTGCCAGCAGCGTAGAGGAAGGGCGAGCCTACACGCAGTATTTT
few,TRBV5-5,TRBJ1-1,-,CASSLTPEFTEAFF,TGTGCCAGCAGCTTGACACCCGAGTTCACTGAAGCTTTCTTT
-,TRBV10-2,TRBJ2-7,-,CASSENNRGMVYEQYF,TGCGCCAGCAGTGAGAATAATAGAGGGATGGTATACGAGCAGTACTTC
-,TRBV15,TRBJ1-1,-,CATSREGTVGTEAFF,TGTGCCACCAGCAGAGAGGGAACAGTGGGCACTGAAGCTTTCTTT
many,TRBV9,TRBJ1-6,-,CASSAHTGSLNSPLHF,TGTGCCAGCAGCGCACATACCGGGAGCCTTAATTCACCCCTCCACTTT
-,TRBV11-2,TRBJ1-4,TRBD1,CASSFPGQGGEKLFF,TGTGCCAGCAGCTTTCCGGGACAGGGAGGTGAAAAACTGTTTTTT
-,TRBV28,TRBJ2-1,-,CASSNPGVPYNEQFF,TGTGCCAGCAGTAATCCGGGGGTCCCCTACAATGAGCAGTTCTTC
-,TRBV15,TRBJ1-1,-,CATSRDPTDTEAFF,TGTGCCACCAGCAGAGATCCGACGGACACTGAAGCTTTCTTT
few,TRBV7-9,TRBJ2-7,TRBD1,CASSSLTGVNEQYF,TGTGCCAGCAGCTCTCTGACAGGGGTCAACGAGCAGTACTTC
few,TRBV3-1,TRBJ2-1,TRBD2,CASSQAAGRVDEQFF,TGTGCCAGCAGCCAAGCGGCGGGGAGGGTGGATGAGCAGTTCTTC
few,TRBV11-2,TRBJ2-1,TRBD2,CASRRPGTSAKREQFF,TGTGCCAGCAGACGCCCCGGGACTAGCGCGAAAAGAGAGCAGTTCTTC
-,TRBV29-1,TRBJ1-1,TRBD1,CSAKGQQNTEAFF,TGCAGCGCCAAGGGACAGCAGAACACTGAAGCTTTCTTT
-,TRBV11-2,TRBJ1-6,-,CASSLEPGYNSPLHF,TGTGCCAGCAGCTTAGAACCAGGGTATAATTCACCCCTCCACTTT
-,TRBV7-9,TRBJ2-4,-,CASSLEGFQNIQYF,TGTGCCAGCAGCTTAGAGGGATTTCAAAACATTCAGTACTTC
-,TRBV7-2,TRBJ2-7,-,CASSFSSISYEQYF,TGTGCCAGCAGCTTCTCGTCAATCTCCTACGAGCAGTACTTC
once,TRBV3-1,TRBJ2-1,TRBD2,CASSLFLPGGGAYSYNEQLF,TGTGCCAGCAGTCTCTTCCTTCCTGGCGGGGGGGCTTATAGCTACAATGAGCAGCTCTTC
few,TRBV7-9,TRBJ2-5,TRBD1,CASSVRQGLQTQYF,TGTGCCAGCAGCGTACGACAGGGCCTCCAGACCCAGTACTTC
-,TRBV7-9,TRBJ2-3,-,CASSSSTASTDTQYF,TGTGCCAGCAGCTCATCGACGGCTAGCACAGATACGCAGTATTTT
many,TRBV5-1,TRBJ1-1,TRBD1,CASSSSRGQSEAFF,TGCGCCAGCAGCTCGAGCAGGGGGCAAAGTGAAGCTTTCTTT
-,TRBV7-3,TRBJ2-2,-,CASSLRGGSTGELFF,TGTGCCAGCAGCTTAAGAGGGGGGAGCACCGGGGAGCTGTTTTTT
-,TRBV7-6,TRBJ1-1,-,CASSPYPRGRDTEAFF,TGTGCCAGCAGCCCTTATCCCCGCGGACGCGACACTGAAGCTTTCTTT
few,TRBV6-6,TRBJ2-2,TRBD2,CASSPRLAGTGELFF,TGTGCCAGTAGTCCCAGGCTAGCGGGAACCGGGGAGCTGTTTTTT
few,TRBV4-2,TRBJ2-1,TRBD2,CASSQDNSGMVGMQFF,TGTGCCAGCAGCCAAGATAATAGCGGGATGGTTGGGATGCAGTTCTTC
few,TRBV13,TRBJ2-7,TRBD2,CASSPGLDRRSYEQYF,TGTGCCAGCAGCCCCGGACTAGATAGGCGCTCCTACGAGCAGTACTTC
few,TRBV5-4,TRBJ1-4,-,CASSRALGGEKLFF,TGTGCCAGCAGCAGGGCGTTAGGTGGGGAAAAACTGTTTTTT
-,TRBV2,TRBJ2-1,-,CASSQDNEQFF,TGTGCCAGCAGCCAAGATAATGAGCAGTTCTTC
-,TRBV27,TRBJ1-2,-,CASSLSPYGVNYGYTF,TGTGCCAGCAGTTTATCCCCATATGGTGTTAACTATGGCTACACCTTC
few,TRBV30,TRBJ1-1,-,CAWSQGHTEAFF,TGTGCCTGGAGCCAGGGACACACTGAAGCTTTCTTT
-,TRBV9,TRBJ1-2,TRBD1,CASSVGTGGYGYTF,TGTGCCAGCAGCGTAGGGACAGGGGGCTATGGCTACACCTTC
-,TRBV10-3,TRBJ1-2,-,CAISDTRDRGTYGYTF,TGTGCCATCAGTGATACAAGAGACCGGGGTACCTATGGCTACACCTTC
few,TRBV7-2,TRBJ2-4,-,CASSLVDYKNIQYF,TGTGCCAGCAGCTTAGTTGACTATAAAAACATTCAGTACTTC
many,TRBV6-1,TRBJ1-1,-,CASSERPGATEAFF,TGTGCCAGCAGTGAAAGACCAGGGGCGACTGAAGCTTTCTTT
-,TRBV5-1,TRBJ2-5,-,CASSSPRALETQYF,TGCGCCAGCAGCTCCCCTAGGGCGCTGGAGACCCAGTACTTC
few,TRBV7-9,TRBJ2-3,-,CASSLVRGSTDTQYF,TGTGCCAGCAGCTTAGTAAGGGGAAGCACAGATACGCAGTATTTT
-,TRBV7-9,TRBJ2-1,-,CASSSATRGNEQFF,TGTGCCAGCAGCTCCGCGACTAGGGGGAATGAGCAGTTCTTC
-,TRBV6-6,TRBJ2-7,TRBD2,CASSFRLAGSYEQYF,TGTGCCAGCAGTTTTCGACTAGCGGGGTCCTACGAGCAGTACTTC
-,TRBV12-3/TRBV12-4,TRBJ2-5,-,CASTPRYEETQYF,TGTGCCAGCACCCCTAGGTACGAGGAGACCCAGTACTTC
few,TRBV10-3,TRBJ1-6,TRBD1,CAISVRTGSNSPLHF,TGTGCCATCAGTGTCAGGACAGGGAGTAATTCACCCCTCCACTTT
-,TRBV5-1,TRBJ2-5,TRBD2,CASSFGTSGGTETQYF,TGCGCCAGCAGCTTTGGGACTAGCGGAGGGACAGAGACCCAGTACTTC
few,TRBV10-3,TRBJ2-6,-,CAISDYELIANVLTF,TGTGCCATCAGTGACTACGAATTGATTGCCAACGTCCTGACTTTC
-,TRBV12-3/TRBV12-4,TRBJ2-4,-,CASSPGGSGENIQYF,TGTGCCAGCAGTCCAGGGGGATCGGGAGAGAACATTCAGTACTTC
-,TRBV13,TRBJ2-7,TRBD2,CASSLGLFSGLAYEQYF,TGTGCCAGCAGCTTAGGCCTATTCTCGGGACTAGCATACGAGCAGTACTTC
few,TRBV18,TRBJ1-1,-,CASSLQPGMNTEAFF,TGTGCCAGCTCACTTCAACCAGGGATGAACACTGAAGCTTTCTTT
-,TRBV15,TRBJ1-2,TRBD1,CATEQGQSSNYGYTF,TGTGCCACCGAACAGGGACAGTCTTCTAACTATGGCTACACCTTC
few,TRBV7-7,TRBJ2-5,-,CASSLGRQLQETQYF,TGTGCTAGCAGCTTGGGCAGGCAACTCCAAGAGACCCAGTACTTC
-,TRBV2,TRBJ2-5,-,CASSGGTAVMAQYF,TGTGCCAGCAGTGGCGGGACAGCCGTAATGGCCCAGTACTTC
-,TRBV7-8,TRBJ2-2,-,CASQKGKTGELFF,TGTGCCAGCCAAAAGGGAAAGACCGGGGAGCTGTTTTTT